Below, 23 T cell receptor beta chains from the same sample are listed, as sequenced in a study of cytomegalovirus exposure and HLA in healthy donors. Profiling relied on immunoSEQ multiplex PCR, and the TCRdb table lists in-frame clones only, not all of them. The table includes some 230,000 clones, around nine tenths detected once. Input material: PBMCs. The receptors derive from a woman aged 18-30 years in good health and CMV-seronegative.

This chain uses TRBV7-6 with TRBJ2-3, with 10 bases that match TRBD1. The CDR3 sequence is 17 residues long. Per the germline V gene, CDR1 is SGHVS and CDR2 is FNYEAQ. The trim removed 1 base at V and 4 bases at J, leaving 8 bases unmatched. CDR3 nucleotides: TGTGCCAGCAGCTTAGTCGGGACAGGGGAGGGCGCAGATACGCAGTATTTT. This gives the protein CASSLVGTGEGADTQYF.

V and J are TRBV5-4 and TRBJ2-3; TRBD2 might be the D (5 bases). This CDR3 contains 14 residues. CDR1 is SGHNT and CDR2 is YYREEE in the germline V gene (reference sequence). V was cut by 0 bases and J by 4 bases, with 9 bases left in between. The CDR3 DNA reads TGTGCCAGCAGCTTGGTTGTAGCGCCAGATACGCAGTATTTT. Protein: CASSLVVAPDTQYF.

This sequence joins TRBV5-5 and TRBJ2-7; maybe TRBD1 (6 bases). Germline assignment: CDR1 SGHKS and CDR2 YYEKEE (reference sequence). V gave up 3 bases and J gave up 11 bases, with 21 bases separating them. CDR3 length equals 14 residues. The CDR3, as DNA: TGTGCCAGCAGCTCGGACAGCCCACCCATAAGGAAGTACTTC. Protein sequence: CASSSDSPPIRKYF. The variable domain in full, with the rest retrieved from reference TRBV5-5 and TRBJ2-7, is DAGVTQSPTHLIKTRGQQVTLRCSPISGHKSVSWYQQVLGQGPQFIFQYYEKEERGRGNFPDRFSARQFPNYSSELNVNALLLGDSALYLCASSSDSPPIRKYFGPGTRLTVT.

CDR3 sequence reads: CASTARGGYTEAFF. Written as DNA, the CDR3 is TGTGCCAGCACCGCCCGGGGGGGCTACACTGAAGCTTTCTTT. This sequence joins TRBV6-1 and TRBJ1-1; a weak D match, TRBD1 (6 bases). The V end was cut by 7 bases, the J end by 3 bases, with 15 bases between. Germline lookup yields CDR1 MNHNS and CDR2 SASEGT. The CDR3 has 14 amino acids.

The chain joins TRBV28 to TRBJ2-2; TRBD1 matches 9 bases. The CDR3 consists of 16 residues. The V gene end was trimmed by 1 base and the J gene end by 4 bases; junction bases not matched to a gene: 4. Germline CDR1 MDHEN, CDR2 SYDVKM. The CDR3 DNA sequence: TGTGCCAGCAGTTTATTACAGGGGGCGAGCACCGGGGAGCTGTTTTTT. This translates into CASSLLQGASTGELFF.

The CDR3 DNA follows: TGTGCCAGCAGGCGGGGTTCGAACACCGGGGAGCTGTTTTTT. It codes for CASRRGSNTGELFF. The V and J genes are TRBV7-3 and TRBJ2-2, with TRBD2 as a possible D gene (6 bases). The germline V and J ends were trimmed by 6 bases and 0 bases, with 8 bases remaining between them. The V gene's germline CDR1 is SGHTA and CDR2 FQGTGA. This CDR3 has 14 amino acids. Filled out from reference TRBV7-3 and TRBJ2-2, the complete variable domain reads GAGVSQTPSNKVTEKGKYVELRCDPISGHTALYWYRQSLGQGPEFLIYFQGTGAADDSGLPNDRFFAVRPEGSVSTLKIQRTERGDSAVYLCASRRGSNTGELFFGEGSRLTVL.

V gene TRBV18 combines with J gene TRBJ2-7, with 9 nucleotides matching TRBD1. This CDR3 has 16 residues. Germline V gene data show CDR1 as KGHSH and CDR2 as LQKENI. V shed 1 base, J shed 1 base, and the junction held 5 bases outside the gene matches. The CDR3 region is CASSPRGQGPSYEQYF. CDR3 nucleotide sequence: TGTGCCAGCTCACCACGTGGACAGGGGCCATCCTACGAGCAGTACTTC.

The rearrangement joins TRBV27 to TRBJ1-5; D remains ambiguous. V lost 5 bases, J lost 0 bases, and 5 bases lay in between. CDR1 and CDR2 (germline): MNHEY, SMNVEV (reference sequence). The CDR3 covers 13 residues. The CDR3 nucleotides are TGTGCCAGCAGTCAAAATAGCAATCAGCCCCAGCATTTT. This encodes CASSQNSNQPQHF.

The chain combines TRBV10-1 with TRBJ2-5, with a weak D call TRBD2 (6 bases). The CDR3 is 17 residues long. Trimming left V 3 bases short and J 2 bases short, with 19 bases between. CDR1 is WNHNN, CDR2 SYGVQD, per germline (reference sequence). DNA for the CDR3: TGCGCCAGCAGTGAAAAGCGGGCGACGAGGACTCAAGAGACCCAGTACTTC. This encodes CASSEKRATRTQETQYF.

J is TRBJ1-1 and V is TRBV19; D is unresolved. The germline V gene has CDR1 LNHDA and CDR2 SQIVND (reference sequence). Trimming shortened V by 9 bases and J by 6 bases, and 14 bases separated the two germline ends. The length of the CDR3 is 12 residues. The DNA of the CDR3 is TGTGCCAGCCGCTCCTATGCGGCTGAAGCTTTCTTT. Translated, it gives CASRSYAAEAFF. Filled out from reference TRBV19 and TRBJ1-1, the complete variable domain reads DGGITQSPKYLFRKEGQNVTLSCEQNLNHDAMYWYRQDPGQGLRLIYYSQIVNDFQKGDIAEGYSVSREKKESFPLTVTSAQKNPTAFYLCASRSYAAEAFFGQGTRLTVV.

This clone has more than one count but fewer than ten. The chain has TRBV30 and TRBJ1-5; D ambiguous. Germline V gives CDR1 GTSNPN, CDR2 SVGIG (reference sequence). V was trimmed by 5 bases and J by 7 bases, leaving 15 bases between them. The CDR3 extends over 13 amino acids. The CDR3 here is CAWAGGYEQPQHF. CDR3 coding DNA: TGTGCCTGGGCAGGAGGGTATGAACAGCCCCAGCATTTT.

This chain uses TRBV6-5 with TRBJ2-1; TRBD2 might be the D (5 bases). The CDR3 spans 14 residues. V lost 5 bases and J 5 bases, leaving 13 bases between the germline ends. Germline lookup yields CDR1 MNHEY and CDR2 SVGAGI. The CDR3, as DNA: TGTGCCAGCAGTCAGGCGGGTCTCCACAATGAGCAGTTCTTC. Encoded protein: CASSQAGLHNEQFF.

The chain combines TRBV14 with TRBJ1-2; D remains unclear. This CDR3 has 14 residues. CDR1 and CDR2 (germline): SGHDN, FVKESK. The V gene lost 1 base and the J gene lost 2 bases, with 8 bases spanning the gap. The CDR3 loop is CASSQVAVNYGYTF. The CDR3 DNA reads TGTGCCAGCAGCCAAGTAGCCGTGAACTATGGCTACACCTTC. The full variable domain, in which reference TRBV14 and TRBJ1-2 provide the parts outside the CDR3, is EAGVTQFPSHSVIEKGQTVTLRCDPISGHDNLYWYRRVMGKEIKFLLHFVKESKQDESGMPNNRFLAERTGGTYSTLKVQPAELEDSGVYFCASSQVAVNYGYTFGSGTRLTVV.

The chain employs TRBV28 and TRBJ1-6, with D maybe TRBD1 (6 bases). The CDR3 totals 15 residues. Germline-derived CDR1 and CDR2 are MDHEN and SYDVKM. V was shortened by 5 bases and J by 9 bases, with 17 bases between the two germline ends. This CDR3 is CASSQIQGTRSPLHF. The CDR3 nucleotides are TGTGCCAGCAGTCAAATACAGGGAACGCGTTCACCCCTCCACTTT.

This clone was seen just once. The chain has TRBV7-2 and TRBJ2-2; no firm D call. The CDR3 sequence is 15 residues long. The germline V gene encodes CDR1 SGHTA and CDR2 FQGNSA. V lost 1 base, J lost 8 bases, and 14 bases lay in between. CDR3 loop: CASSLVLQVRGELFF. In DNA, the CDR3 is TGTGCCAGCAGCTTAGTTCTCCAGGTCAGGGGGGAGCTGTTTTTT. The full variable domain, completed using reference TRBV7-2 and TRBJ2-2, is GAGVSQSPSNKVTEKGKDVELRCDPISGHTALYWYRQSLGQGLEFLIYFQGNSAPDKSGLPSDRFSAERTGGSVSTLTIQRTQQEDSAVYLCASSLVLQVRGELFFGEGSRLTVL.

The genes are TRBV4-1 and TRBJ1-2; 9 nucleotides line up with TRBD1. J was trimmed by 5 bases and V by 0 bases; bases with no gene match: 4. The CDR3 is 15 residues long. CDR1 is MGHRA, CDR2 YSYEKL, per germline. The CDR3 DNA follows: TGCGCCAGCAGCCAAGAGGGACAGGGCCAATATGGCTACACCTTC. Amino acids: CASSQEGQGQYGYTF.

The chain recombines TRBV6-1 with TRBJ2-7; D may be TRBD1 (6 bases). The germline V gene has CDR1 MNHNS and CDR2 SASEGT. This CDR3 has 15 residues. V lost 6 bases to trimming and J lost 0 bases, with 15 bases between them. CDR3 DNA sequence: TGTGCCAGCAGCTCGGGACACACGGCCTCCTACGAGCAGTACTTC. The encoded protein is CASSSGHTASYEQYF.

A note on this clone: One junction end does not reproduce the germline sequence, and a read error may be involved. V gene TRBV5-1 combines with J gene TRBJ1-5, with 9 bases lining up with TRBD1. Per the germline V gene, CDR1 is SGHRS and CDR2 is YFSETQ. The CDR3 extends over 14 amino acids. The CDR3 sequence: CASSQGTGTQPQHF. In DNA, the CDR3 is TGTGCCAGCAGCCAAGGGACAGGGACTCAGCCCCAGCATTTT.

This clone was seen a single time. V usage is TRBV29-1 and J usage is TRBJ1-2; 9 nucleotides match TRBD1. J gave up 6 bases and V 3 bases, and 11 bases lay outside the gene matches. The CDR3 is 15 residues long. CDR1 is SQVTM, CDR2 ANQGSEA, per germline. The CDR3: CSVDRDRATLDGYTF. The DNA for the CDR3 is TGCAGCGTTGATAGGGACAGGGCCACCCTGGATGGCTACACCTTC.

As DNA, the CDR3 is TGCGCCAGCCCGAAGGGGGGGATAGGGAGGGGTAAAGAGACCCAGTACTTC. Protein sequence: CASPKGGIGRGKETQYF. The rearrangement links TRBV23-1 to TRBJ2-5, with TRBD2 as a possible D gene (7 bases). TRBV23-1 has ORF status, its function being uncertain. The ends were cut back, 8 bases at V and 3 bases at J, with 25 bases in the middle. The CDR3 covers 17 residues.

V gene TRBV30 combines with J gene TRBJ2-1, with TRBD1 matching 11 bases. V lost 6 bases to trimming and J lost 6 bases; unmatched junction nucleotides: 4. There are 13 residues in the CDR3. CDR1 GTSNPN and CDR2 SVGIG come from the germline V gene (reference sequence). The CDR3 is CACSGTGGNEQFF. The CDR3 nucleotides read TGTGCCTGTTCCGGGACAGGGGGCAATGAGCAGTTCTTC.

This clone was detected only once. The chain joins TRBV30 to TRBJ1-2; tentatively, D is TRBD1 (5 bases). Germline V gene sequence: CDR1 GTSNPN, CDR2 SVGIG (reference sequence). Trimming removed 3 bases at V and 1 base at J, with 12 bases between. The CDR3 has 14 residues. For the CDR3, the DNA is TGTGCCTGGAGCCCAACAGGAATTAACTATGGCTACACCTTC. This gives the protein CAWSPTGINYGYTF.

V is TRBV19 and J is TRBJ2-1; the match to TRBD2 covers 7 bases. The germline CDR1 and CDR2 sequences are LNHDA and SQIVND (reference sequence). The CDR3 consists of 13 residues. J gave up 6 bases and V 4 bases, and 3 bases lay outside the gene matches. The CDR3: CASSTASGNEQFF. As DNA, the CDR3 is TGTGCCAGTAGTACCGCTAGCGGCAATGAGCAGTTCTTC.